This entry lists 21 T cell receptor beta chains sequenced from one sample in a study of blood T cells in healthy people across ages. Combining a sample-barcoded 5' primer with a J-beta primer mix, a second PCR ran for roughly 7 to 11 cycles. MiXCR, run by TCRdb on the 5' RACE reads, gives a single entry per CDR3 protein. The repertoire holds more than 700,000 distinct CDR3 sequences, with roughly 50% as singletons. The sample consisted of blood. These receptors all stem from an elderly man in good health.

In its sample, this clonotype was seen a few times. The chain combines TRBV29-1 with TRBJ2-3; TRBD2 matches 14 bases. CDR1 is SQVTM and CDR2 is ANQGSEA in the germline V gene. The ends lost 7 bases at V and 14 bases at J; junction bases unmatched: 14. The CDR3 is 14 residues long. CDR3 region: CSARLAGGLGYAYF. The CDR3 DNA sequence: TGCAGCGCTCGACTAGCGGGAGGGCTCGGATACGCGTATTTT.

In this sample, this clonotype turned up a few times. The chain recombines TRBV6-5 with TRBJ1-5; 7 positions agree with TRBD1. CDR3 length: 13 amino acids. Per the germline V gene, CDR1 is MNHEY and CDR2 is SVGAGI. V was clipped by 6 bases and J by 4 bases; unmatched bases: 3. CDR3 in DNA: TGTGCCAGCAGACCGACAGGGAATCAGCCCCAGCATTTT. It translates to CASRPTGNQPQHF.

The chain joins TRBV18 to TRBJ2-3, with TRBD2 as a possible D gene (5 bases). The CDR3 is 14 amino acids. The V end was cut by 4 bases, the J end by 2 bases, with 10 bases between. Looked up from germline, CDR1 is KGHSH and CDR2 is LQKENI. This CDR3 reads CASSLGLNTDTQYF. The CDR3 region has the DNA TGTGCCAGCTCACTCGGACTCAACACAGATACGCAGTATTTT.

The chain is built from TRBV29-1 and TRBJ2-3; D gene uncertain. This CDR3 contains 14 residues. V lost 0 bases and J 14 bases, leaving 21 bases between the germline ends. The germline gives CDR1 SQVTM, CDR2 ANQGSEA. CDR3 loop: CSVEDPSSHRDAYF. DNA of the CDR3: TGCAGCGTTGAAGATCCGTCTAGTCACAGAGACGCGTATTTT.

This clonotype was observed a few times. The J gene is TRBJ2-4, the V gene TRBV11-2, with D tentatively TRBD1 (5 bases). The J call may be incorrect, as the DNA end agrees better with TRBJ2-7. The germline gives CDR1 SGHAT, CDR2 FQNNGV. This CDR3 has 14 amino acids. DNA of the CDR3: TGTGCCAGCAGCTTAGCCAGGGCCGGCGACGAGCAGTACTTC. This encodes CASSLARAGDEQYF.

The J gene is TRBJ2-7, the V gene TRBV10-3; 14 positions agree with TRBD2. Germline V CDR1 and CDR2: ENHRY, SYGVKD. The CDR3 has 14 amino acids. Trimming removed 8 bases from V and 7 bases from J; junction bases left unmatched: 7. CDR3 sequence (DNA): TGTGCCATCGGGACTAGCGGGAGTTCGGGGGAGCAGTACTTC. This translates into CAIGTSGSSGEQYF.

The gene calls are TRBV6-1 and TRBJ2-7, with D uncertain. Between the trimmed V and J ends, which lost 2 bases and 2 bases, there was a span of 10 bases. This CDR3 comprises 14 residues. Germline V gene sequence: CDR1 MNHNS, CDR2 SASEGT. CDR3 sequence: CASSESGRTYEQYF. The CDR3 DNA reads TGTGCCAGCAGTGAATCGGGCAGGACCTACGAGCAGTACTTC.

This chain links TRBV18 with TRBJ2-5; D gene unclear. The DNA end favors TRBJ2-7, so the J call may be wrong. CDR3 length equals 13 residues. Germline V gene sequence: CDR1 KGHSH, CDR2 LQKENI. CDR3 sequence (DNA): TGTGCCAGCTCACTGTCGGACGCGAACGAGCAGTACTTC. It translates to CASSLSDANEQYF.

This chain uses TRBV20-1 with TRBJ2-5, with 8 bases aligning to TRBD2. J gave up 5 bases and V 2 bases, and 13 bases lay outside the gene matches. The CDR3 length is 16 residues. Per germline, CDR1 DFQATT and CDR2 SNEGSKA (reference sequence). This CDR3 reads CSARTLSSGSWETQYF. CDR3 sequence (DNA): TGCAGTGCTAGAACCCTCTCCAGCGGGAGTTGGGAGACCCAGTACTTC.

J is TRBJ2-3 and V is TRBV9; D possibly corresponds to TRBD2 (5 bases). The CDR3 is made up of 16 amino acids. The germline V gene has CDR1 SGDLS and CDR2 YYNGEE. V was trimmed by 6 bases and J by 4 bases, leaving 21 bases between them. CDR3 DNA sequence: TGTGCCAGCACACCCACGGGGTACCCCGGGGCAGATACGCAGTATTTT. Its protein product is CASTPTGYPGADTQYF.

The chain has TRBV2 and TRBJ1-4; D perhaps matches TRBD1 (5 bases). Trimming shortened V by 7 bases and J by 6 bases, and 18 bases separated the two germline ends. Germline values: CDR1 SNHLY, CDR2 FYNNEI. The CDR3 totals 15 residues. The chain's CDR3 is CASIGALAGYEKLFF. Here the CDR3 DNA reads TGTGCCAGCATTGGGGCATTGGCGGGGTATGAAAAACTGTTTTTT.

DNA for the CDR3: TGTGCCAGCGGGAGAGTAGCACAATGGGATGAGCAGTACTTC. As protein: CASGRVAQWDEQYF. This chain joins TRBV7-2 and TRBJ2-7; possible D gene TRBD2, 5 bases. The CDR3 loop spans 14 amino acids. Trimming left V 8 bases short and J 7 bases short, with 21 bases between. From germline, CDR1 is SGHTA and CDR2 FQGNSA.

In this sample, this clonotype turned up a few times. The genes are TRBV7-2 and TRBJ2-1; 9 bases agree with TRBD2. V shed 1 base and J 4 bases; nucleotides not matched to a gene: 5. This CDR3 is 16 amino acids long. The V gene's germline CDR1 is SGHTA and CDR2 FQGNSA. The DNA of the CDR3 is TGTGCCAGCAGCTTAGTAGCGGGAGCTTTATACAATGAGCAGTTCTTC. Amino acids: CASSLVAGALYNEQFF.

The CDR3 loop is CSAQRGGDEAFF. The CDR3 DNA reads as TGCAGCGCTCAACGGGGGGGAGACGAAGCTTTCTTT. V gene TRBV29-1 combines with J gene TRBJ1-1; D may be TRBD1 (5 bases). The V and J ends lost 7 bases and 8 bases respectively, with 17 bases between them. The CDR3 has 12 residues. The V gene's germline CDR1 is SQVTM and CDR2 ANQGSEA.

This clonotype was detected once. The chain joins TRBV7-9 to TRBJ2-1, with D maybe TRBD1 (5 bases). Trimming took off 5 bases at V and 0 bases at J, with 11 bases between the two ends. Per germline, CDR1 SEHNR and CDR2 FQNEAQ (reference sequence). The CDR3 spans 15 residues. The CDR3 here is CASSIRQSSYNEQFF. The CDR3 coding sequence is TGTGCCAGCAGCATCAGACAGAGCTCCTACAATGAGCAGTTCTTC.

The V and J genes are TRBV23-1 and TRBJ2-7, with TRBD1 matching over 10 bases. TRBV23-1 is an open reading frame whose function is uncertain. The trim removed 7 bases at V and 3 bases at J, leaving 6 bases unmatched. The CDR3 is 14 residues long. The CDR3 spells CASNFRDRGYEQYF. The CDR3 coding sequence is TGCGCCAGCAACTTCCGGGACAGGGGCTACGAGCAGTACTTC.

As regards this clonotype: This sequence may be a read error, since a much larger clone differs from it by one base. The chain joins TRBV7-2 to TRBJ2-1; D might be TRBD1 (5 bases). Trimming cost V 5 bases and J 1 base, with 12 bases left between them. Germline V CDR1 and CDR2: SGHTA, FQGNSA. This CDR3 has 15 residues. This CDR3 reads CASSQQELSYNEQFF. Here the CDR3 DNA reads TGTGCCAGCAGCCAACAGGAACTTTCCTACAATGAGCAGTTCTTC.

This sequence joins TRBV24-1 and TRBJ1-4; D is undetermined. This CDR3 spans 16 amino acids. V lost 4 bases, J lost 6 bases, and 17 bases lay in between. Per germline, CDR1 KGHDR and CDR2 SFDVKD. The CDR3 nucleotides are TGTGCCACCAGTGACCCACCTCCCCGCGGCGATGAAAAACTGTTTTTT. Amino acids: CATSDPPPRGDEKLFF.

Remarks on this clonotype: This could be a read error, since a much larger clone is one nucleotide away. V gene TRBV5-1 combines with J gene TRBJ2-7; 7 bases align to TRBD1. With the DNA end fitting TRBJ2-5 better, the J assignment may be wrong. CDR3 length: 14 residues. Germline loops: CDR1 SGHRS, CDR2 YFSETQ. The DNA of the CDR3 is TGCGCCAGCAGCTTGGCTGCAGGGGGAGAGACCCAGTACTTC. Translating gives CASSLAAGGETQYF.

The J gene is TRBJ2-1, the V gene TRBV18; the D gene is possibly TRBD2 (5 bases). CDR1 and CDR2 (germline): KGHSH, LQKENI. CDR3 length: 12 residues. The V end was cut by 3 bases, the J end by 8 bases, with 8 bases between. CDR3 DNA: TGTGCCAGCTCACCCGGGGATGATGAGCAGTTCTTC. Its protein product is CASSPGDDEQFF. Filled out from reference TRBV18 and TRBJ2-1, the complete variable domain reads NAGVMQNPRHLVRRRGQEARLRCSPMKGHSHVYWYRQLPEEGLKFMVYLQKENIIDESGMPKERFSAEFPKEGPSILRIQQVVRGDSAAYFCASSPGDDEQFFGPGTRLTVL.

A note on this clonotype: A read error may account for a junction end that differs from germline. The CDR3 nucleotides are TGCGCCAGCGGCTTACAGGGGGCAGAATATGGCTACACCTTC. Residues: CASGLQGAEYGYTF. The V call is TRBV5-1, the J call TRBJ1-2; TRBD1 agrees at 9 bases. Germline lookup yields CDR1 SGHRS and CDR2 YFSETQ. The CDR3 is 14 amino acids.